This passage covers 26 T cell receptor beta chains from one sample sequenced in a study of blood T cell repertoires in COVID-19. Profiled with immunoSEQ multiplex PCR; TCRdb holds only in-frame clones, not every one. In the table there are about 210,000 clones, around four fifths of which are singletons. The sample was peripheral blood. These receptor sequences come from a woman between 50 and 59 years old with acute or convalescent COVID-19.

The rearrangement links TRBV6-1 to TRBJ2-7, with 8 bases aligning to TRBD2. V trimming: 3 bases; J trimming: 4 bases; junction bases outside the gene matches: 2. Germline V CDR1 and CDR2: MNHNS, SASEGT. The CDR3 covers 13 residues. CDR3 coding DNA: TGTGCCAGCAGTGACCGGGGGGGGTACGAGCAGTACTTC. This sequence encodes CASSDRGGYEQYF.

This clone was seen just once. The gene calls are TRBV6-5 and TRBJ1-1, with 7 bases matching TRBD1. The CDR3 length is 14 residues. Germline V gene data show CDR1 as MNHEY and CDR2 as SVGAGI. The V and J ends lost 6 bases and 7 bases, in that order; junction bases with no gene match: 11. The CDR3 sequence is CASSTNNRGNEAFF. The CDR3 DNA follows: TGTGCCAGCAGCACCAACAACAGGGGTAATGAAGCTTTCTTT.

This clone has a handful of counts. The rearrangement uses TRBV20-1 and TRBJ1-5, with D tentatively TRBD1 (5 bases). Germline V CDR1 and CDR2: DFQATT, SNEGSKA (reference sequence). Trimming left V 3 bases short and J 4 bases short, with 10 bases between. This CDR3 has 13 residues. Here the CDR3 reads CSASRTRNQPQHF. CDR3 nucleotide sequence: TGCAGTGCTAGTAGGACAAGGAATCAGCCCCAGCATTTT.

The rearrangement joins TRBV24-1 to TRBJ1-2, with 10 bases aligning to TRBD1. The CDR3 is 14 residues long. Losses at the gene ends were 2 bases for V and 8 bases for J; bases not matched to a gene: 4. CDR1 is KGHDR and CDR2 is SFDVKD in the germline V gene. CDR3: CATSDSGQGRGYTF. CDR3 sequence (DNA): TGTGCCACCAGTGATTCGGGACAGGGGCGCGGCTACACCTTC.

This sequence joins TRBV5-1 and TRBJ1-6; 8 bases map to TRBD1. The CDR3 is 16 amino acids. Germline values: CDR1 SGHRS, CDR2 YFSETQ. V lost 0 bases to trimming and J lost 4 bases; unmatched junction nucleotides: 3. CDR3 in DNA: TGCGCCAGCAGCTTGGTTGGGACAGGTTATAATTCACCCCTCCACTTT. Its protein is CASSLVGTGYNSPLHF.

V and J are TRBV5-4 and TRBJ2-5; 7 positions agree with TRBD2. CDR1 SGHNT and CDR2 YYREEE come from the germline V gene (reference sequence). The trim removed 4 bases at V and 1 base at J, leaving 10 bases unmatched. The CDR3 totals 16 residues. CDR3 residues: CASSPAGASGQETQYF. The CDR3 coding sequence is TGTGCCAGCAGCCCCGCCGGGGCTAGCGGCCAAGAGACCCAGTACTTC.

The rearrangement uses TRBV11-2 and TRBJ2-5, with 12 bases matching TRBD2. V trimming: 0 bases; J trimming: 5 bases; junction bases outside the gene matches: 1. The CDR3 runs 15 residues. Germline loops: CDR1 SGHAT, CDR2 FQNNGV. As DNA, the CDR3 is TGTGCCAGCAGCTTAGAACTAGCGGGAGGTGAGACCCAGTACTTC. Protein product: CASSLELAGGETQYF.

This clone was observed a few times. This sequence joins TRBV6-2 or TRBV6-3 and TRBJ2-7, with 8 positions matching TRBD2. The germline V gene has CDR1 MNHEY and CDR2 SVGEGT. This CDR3 is 19 amino acids long. J lost 0 bases, V lost 2 bases, and 15 bases had no gene match. The CDR3 protein is CASSYPPQRGPVSSYEQYF. In DNA form, the CDR3 reads TGTGCCAGCAGTTACCCTCCCCAGCGGGGGCCCGTTAGCTCCTACGAGCAGTACTTC.

Written as DNA, the CDR3 is TGTGCCAGCAGTTTATCAACTAGCGGCTCCTACAATGAGCAGTTCTTC. Translating it yields CASSLSTSGSYNEQFF. The chain combines TRBV27 with TRBJ2-1; 8 bases are a match to TRBD2. Germline CDR1 and CDR2: MNHEY and SMNVEV (reference sequence). CDR3 length equals 16 residues. The V segment lost 0 bases and the J segment 0 bases; nucleotides outside the gene matches: 1.

J is TRBJ1-4 and V is TRBV27; D is uncertain. The CDR3 is 14 amino acids. CDR1 MNHEY and CDR2 SMNVEV come from the germline V gene (reference sequence). Trimming took off 8 bases at V and 0 bases at J, with 10 bases between the two ends. Here the CDR3 DNA reads TGTGCCAGCCAGAGGGCTGCAACTAATGAAAAACTGTTTTTT. This gives the protein CASQRAATNEKLFF.

This clone came up a few times. The gene calls are TRBV27 and TRBJ2-7; 10 bases align to TRBD2. CDR3 length: 16 amino acids. The V segment lost 6 bases and the J segment 3 bases; nucleotides outside the gene matches: 11. Germline assignment: CDR1 MNHEY and CDR2 SMNVEV (reference sequence). The CDR3 nucleotides are TGTGCCAGCAGACCCGGACTAGCGGATGGGGACTACGAGCAGTACTTC. It yields the protein CASRPGLADGDYEQYF.

This chain uses TRBV3-1 (or the pseudogene TRBV3-2) with TRBJ2-1, with TRBD2 identical over 12 bases. V lost 3 bases and J lost 8; bases outside the gene matches: 5. The CDR3 spans 15 residues. The germline CDR1 and CDR2 sequences are LGHDT and YNNKEL (reference sequence). In DNA, the CDR3 is TGTGCCAGCAGCCACTCTAGCGGGAGGGCCCATGAGCAGTTCTTC. It codes for CASSHSSGRAHEQFF.

As concerns this clone: One end of the junction is discordant with germline, which a read error may explain. This sequence joins TRBV6-2 or TRBV6-3 and TRBJ2-3; D remains ambiguous. The CDR3 is made up of 11 amino acids. CDR1 is MNHEY and CDR2 is SVGEGT in the germline V gene. The DNA of the CDR3 is TGTGCCAGCAGTTACCCGACCCCGGCGGATTTT. This sequence encodes CASSYPTPADF.

The chain is built from TRBV5-3 and TRBJ2-3, with D perhaps matching TRBD2 (5 bases). TRBV5-3 is an open reading frame, and its role is uncertain. This CDR3 spans 18 amino acids. V lost 2 bases to trimming and J lost 4 bases, with 23 bases between them. For the CDR3, the DNA is TGTGCCAGAAGCTTAGATAGACGGACTTTTGAGTACTCAGATACGCAGTATTTT. As protein: CARSLDRRTFEYSDTQYF.

The chain uses TRBV5-5 and TRBJ2-1, with 7 bases matching TRBD2. CDR1 is SGHKS, CDR2 YYEKEE, per germline (reference sequence). The CDR3 loop spans 16 amino acids. V shed 4 bases and J 2 bases; nucleotides not matched to a gene: 9. This chain's CDR3 is CASSPSAGSTYNEQFF. The CDR3 DNA is TGTGCCAGCAGCCCGTCAGCGGGAAGCACCTACAATGAGCAGTTCTTC.

The chain uses TRBV5-4 and TRBJ2-1; no firm D call. The CDR3 contains 16 residues. V dropped 0 bases and J dropped 0 bases, with 10 bases sitting between them. CDR1 and CDR2 from the germline V gene are SGHNT and YYREEE (reference sequence). For the CDR3, the DNA is TGTGCCAGCAGCTTGGAGACACAGTCCTCCTACAATGAGCAGTTCTTC. Amino acids: CASSLETQSSYNEQFF.

The gene calls are TRBV24-1 and TRBJ2-1, with D possibly being TRBD2 (5 bases). Per the germline V gene, CDR1 is KGHDR and CDR2 is SFDVKD. Trimming stripped 5 bases from V and 0 bases from J, with 13 bases between. CDR3 length: 16 residues. CDR3 protein: CATSAPSGTSYNEQFF. CDR3 DNA sequence: TGTGCCACCAGTGCCCCGAGCGGAACCTCCTACAATGAGCAGTTCTTC.

The V and J genes are TRBV6-5 and TRBJ2-7; 11 positions agree with TRBD1. The CDR3 runs to 15 residues. Looked up from germline, CDR1 is MNHEY and CDR2 is SVGAGI. Unmatched junction bases numbered 8, after V lost 5 bases and J lost 5 bases. CDR3 bases: TGTGCCAGCAGTCGGACAGGGGGCGCAAGGGACGAGCAGTACTTC. Translation: CASSRTGGARDEQYF.

This chain uses TRBV30 with TRBJ1-5; no clear D. The CDR3 covers 13 residues. The V end was cut by 2 bases, the J end by 4 bases, with 9 bases between. Germline V gives CDR1 GTSNPN, CDR2 SVGIG (reference sequence). Here the CDR3 reads CAWSIQSNQPQHF. Written as DNA, the CDR3 is TGTGCCTGGAGTATACAGTCGAATCAGCCCCAGCATTTT.

This clone was detected a few times. The chain carries TRBV10-2 and TRBJ1-5, with D possibly matching TRBD1 (6 bases). Trimming stripped 7 bases from V and 3 bases from J, with 10 bases between. CDR3 length: 13 residues. Germline lookup yields CDR1 WSHSY and CDR2 SAAADI. The CDR3 loop is CASKQGDNQPQHF. The CDR3 DNA reads TGCGCCAGCAAACAGGGTGACAATCAGCCCCAGCATTTT.

This CDR3 reads CASSATGGLNEQFF. As DNA, the CDR3 is TGTGCCAGCAGCGCGACAGGGGGTTTGAATGAGCAGTTCTTC. The genes are TRBV5-4 and TRBJ2-1, with 9 bases lining up with TRBD1. The CDR3 covers 14 residues. Trimming took 4 bases from V and 7 from J; bases not matched to a gene: 6. Germline CDR1 reads SGHNT; CDR2 reads YYREEE (reference sequence).

This chain connects TRBV6-5 to TRBJ2-1; 11 positions agree with TRBD2. The V gene's germline CDR1 is MNHEY and CDR2 SVGAGI. The CDR3 runs 15 residues. V lost 5 bases to trimming and J lost 6 bases; unmatched junction nucleotides: 6. The CDR3 loop is CASSRTSGRGNEQFF. The DNA of the CDR3 is TGTGCCAGCAGTCGAACTAGCGGGAGAGGCAATGAGCAGTTCTTC.

This rearrangement joins TRBV4-2 to TRBJ2-1; 12 bases line up with TRBD2. Germline-derived CDR1 and CDR2 are LGHNA and YNFKEQ. The CDR3 sequence is 17 residues long. V lost 0 bases and J lost 7; bases outside the gene matches: 7. CDR3 coding DNA: TGTGCCAGCAGCCAAGAGGGAGTTACTAGCGGGAGGAATGAGCAGTTCTTC. Its translation: CASSQEGVTSGRNEQFF.

The chain uses TRBV7-9 and TRBJ1-4, with 7 bases matching TRBD1. The CDR3 length is 16 residues. Per germline, CDR1 SEHNR and CDR2 FQNEAQ (reference sequence). With V trimmed by 5 bases and J by 4 bases, 10 bases remained unmatched. The CDR3 bases are TGTGCCAGCAGCCCCCACCGACAGGGCTATAATGAAAAACTGTTTTTT. Protein product: CASSPHRQGYNEKLFF.

Written as DNA, the CDR3 is TGTGCCAGCAGCTGCGCCAGGCGGGATCAAGAGACCCAGTACTTC. Translating it yields CASSCARRDQETQYF. The rearrangement uses TRBV7-7 and TRBJ2-5; tentative D call: TRBD2 (6 bases). The V end lost 4 bases, the J end lost 2 bases, and 14 bases lay between the germline ends. In germline, CDR1 is SSHAT, CDR2 FNYEAQ (reference sequence). The CDR3 is 15 amino acids.

J is TRBJ2-3 and V is TRBV5-1, with D perhaps TRBD1 (5 bases). V dropped 4 bases and J dropped 2 bases, with 11 bases sitting between them. Germline V CDR1 and CDR2: SGHRS, YFSETQ. This CDR3 spans 14 amino acids. Written as DNA, the CDR3 is TGCGCCAGCAGCCTGACAGTCACCACAGATACGCAGTATTTT. Encoded protein: CASSLTVTTDTQYF.